This TCR beta chain was profiled in a study of blood T cells in healthy people across ages. Study overall: Through template switching, about one barcoded beta molecule was captured per two T cells, as measured in model experiments. Study-level results: TCR beta diversity, measured per million T cells, fell in a roughly linear way with age.

The length of the CDR3 is 15 residues. Unmatched junction bases numbered 4, after V lost 2 bases and J lost 3 bases. CDR1 and CDR2 from the germline V gene are SGHRS and YFSETQ. A sample-barcoded 5' primer and a J-beta primer mix were used in a second PCR of roughly 7 to 11 cycles. TCRdb reprocessed the 5' RACE reads via MiXCR and lists one record per CDR3 protein. The sample lists 890,000 or so distinct CDR3 sequences, less than 80% occurring once. Each donor's blood draw was roughly 10 milliliters of peripheral blood. This clonotype was recorded a few times. Antigen specificity is unknown. This rearrangement joins TRBV5-1 to TRBJ2-3; TRBD2 matches at 9 bases. This receptor was taken from a man in his thirties or forties in good health. Sequenced: blood. In DNA form, the CDR3 reads TGCGCCAGCAGCTTCCGGCTAGCGGGGACAGATACGCAGTATTTT. It yields the protein CASSFRLAGTDTQYF.